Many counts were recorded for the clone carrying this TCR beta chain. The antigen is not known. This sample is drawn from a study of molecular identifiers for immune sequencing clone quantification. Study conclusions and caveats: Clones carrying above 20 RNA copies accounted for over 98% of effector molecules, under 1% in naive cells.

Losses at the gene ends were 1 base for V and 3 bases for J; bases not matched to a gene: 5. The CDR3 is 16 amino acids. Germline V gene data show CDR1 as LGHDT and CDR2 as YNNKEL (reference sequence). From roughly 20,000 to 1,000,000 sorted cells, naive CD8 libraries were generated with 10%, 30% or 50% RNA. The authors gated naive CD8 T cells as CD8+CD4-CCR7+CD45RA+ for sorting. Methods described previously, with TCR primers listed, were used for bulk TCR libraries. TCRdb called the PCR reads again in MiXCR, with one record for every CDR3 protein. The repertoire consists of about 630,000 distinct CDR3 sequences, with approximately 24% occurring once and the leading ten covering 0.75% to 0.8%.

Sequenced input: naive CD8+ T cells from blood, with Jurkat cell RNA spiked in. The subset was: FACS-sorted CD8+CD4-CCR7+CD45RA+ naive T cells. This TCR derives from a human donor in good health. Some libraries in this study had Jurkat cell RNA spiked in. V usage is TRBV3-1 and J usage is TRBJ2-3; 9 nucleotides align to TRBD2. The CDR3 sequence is CASSQVAGGPTDTQYF. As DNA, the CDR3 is TGTGCCAGCAGCCAAGTGGCGGGAGGGCCGACAGATACGCAGTATTTT.